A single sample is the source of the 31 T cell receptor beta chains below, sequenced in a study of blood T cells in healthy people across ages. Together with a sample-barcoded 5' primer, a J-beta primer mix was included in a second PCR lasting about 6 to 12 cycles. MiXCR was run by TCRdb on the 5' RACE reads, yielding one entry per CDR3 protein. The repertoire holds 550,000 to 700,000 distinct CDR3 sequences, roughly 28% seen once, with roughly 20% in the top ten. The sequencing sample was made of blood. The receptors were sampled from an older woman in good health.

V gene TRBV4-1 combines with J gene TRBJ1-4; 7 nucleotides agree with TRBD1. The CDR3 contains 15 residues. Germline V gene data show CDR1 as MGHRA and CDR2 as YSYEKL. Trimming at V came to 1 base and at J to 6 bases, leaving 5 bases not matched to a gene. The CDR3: CASSQGQGGDEKLFF. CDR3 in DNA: TGCGCCAGCAGCCAAGGACAGGGCGGCGATGAAAAACTGTTTTTT.

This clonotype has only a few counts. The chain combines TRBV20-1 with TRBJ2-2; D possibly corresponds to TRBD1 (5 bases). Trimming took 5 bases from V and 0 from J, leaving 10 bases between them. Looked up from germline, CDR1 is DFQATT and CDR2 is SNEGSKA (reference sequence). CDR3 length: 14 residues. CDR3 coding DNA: TGCAGTGCTTATGGACACTCGAACACCGGGGAGCTGTTTTTT. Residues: CSAYGHSNTGELFF.

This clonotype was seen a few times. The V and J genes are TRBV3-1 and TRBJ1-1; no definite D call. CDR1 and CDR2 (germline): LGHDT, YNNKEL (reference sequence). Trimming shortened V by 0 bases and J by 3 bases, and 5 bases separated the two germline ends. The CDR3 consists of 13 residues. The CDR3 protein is CASSQDGDTEAFF. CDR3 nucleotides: TGTGCCAGCAGCCAAGACGGAGACACTGAAGCTTTCTTT.

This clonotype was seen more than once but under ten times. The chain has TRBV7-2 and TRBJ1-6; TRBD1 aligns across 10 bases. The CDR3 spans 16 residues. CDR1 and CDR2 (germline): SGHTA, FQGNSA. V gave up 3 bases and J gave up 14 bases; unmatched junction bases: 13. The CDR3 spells CASSFFGTGAPRSLHF. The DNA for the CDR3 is TGTGCCAGCAGCTTCTTTGGGACAGGGGCCCCTAGATCCCTCCACTTT. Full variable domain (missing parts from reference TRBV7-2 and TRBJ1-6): GAGVSQSPSNKVTEKGKDVELRCDPISGHTALYWYRQSLGQGLEFLIYFQGNSAPDKSGLPSDRFSAERTGGSVSTLTIQRTQQEDSAVYLCASSFFGTGAPRSLHFGNGTRLTVT.

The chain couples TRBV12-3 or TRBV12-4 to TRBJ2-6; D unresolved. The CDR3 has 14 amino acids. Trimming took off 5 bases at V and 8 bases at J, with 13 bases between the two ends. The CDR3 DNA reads TGTGCCAGCAGTCCCTTTATGGAAACCAACGTCCTGACTTTC. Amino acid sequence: CASSPFMETNVLTF.

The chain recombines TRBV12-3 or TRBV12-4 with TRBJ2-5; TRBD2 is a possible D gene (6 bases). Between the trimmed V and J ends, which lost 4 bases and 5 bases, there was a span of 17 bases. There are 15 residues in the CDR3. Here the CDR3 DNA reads TGTGCCAGCAGTTCCTCCAGGGACGGAGGGGAGACCCAGTACTTC. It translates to CASSSSRDGGETQYF.

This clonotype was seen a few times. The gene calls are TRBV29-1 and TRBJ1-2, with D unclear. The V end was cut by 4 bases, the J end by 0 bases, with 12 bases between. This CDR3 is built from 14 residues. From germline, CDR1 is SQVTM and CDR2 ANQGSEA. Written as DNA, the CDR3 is TGCAGCGTTGTCCCTTACGGGTCTAACTATGGCTACACCTTC. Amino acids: CSVVPYGSNYGYTF.

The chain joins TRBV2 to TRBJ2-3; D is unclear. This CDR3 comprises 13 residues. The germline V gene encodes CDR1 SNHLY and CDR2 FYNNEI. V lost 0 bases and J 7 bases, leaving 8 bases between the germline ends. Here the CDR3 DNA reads TGTGCCAGCAGTGAAGCGCTCTTGAATACGCAGTATTTT. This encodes CASSEALLNTQYF.

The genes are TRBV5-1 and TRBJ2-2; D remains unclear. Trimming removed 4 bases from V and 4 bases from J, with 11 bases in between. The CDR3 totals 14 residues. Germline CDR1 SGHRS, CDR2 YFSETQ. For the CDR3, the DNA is TGCGCCAGCAGCCGCCTTGCGAGCACCGGGGAGCTGTTTTTT. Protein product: CASSRLASTGELFF.

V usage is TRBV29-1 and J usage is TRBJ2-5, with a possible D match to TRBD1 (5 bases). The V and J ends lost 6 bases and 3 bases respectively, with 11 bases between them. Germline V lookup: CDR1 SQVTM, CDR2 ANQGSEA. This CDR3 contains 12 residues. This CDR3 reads CSVRQTEETQYF. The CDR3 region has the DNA TGCAGCGTAAGACAGACCGAAGAGACCCAGTACTTC.

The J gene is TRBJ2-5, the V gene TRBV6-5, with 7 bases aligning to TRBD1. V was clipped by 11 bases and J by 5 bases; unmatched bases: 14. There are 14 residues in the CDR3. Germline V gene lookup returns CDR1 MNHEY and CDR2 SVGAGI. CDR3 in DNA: TGTGCCGGCACTCCCAGACAGGGTGACGAGACCCAGTACTTC. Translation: CAGTPRQGDETQYF.

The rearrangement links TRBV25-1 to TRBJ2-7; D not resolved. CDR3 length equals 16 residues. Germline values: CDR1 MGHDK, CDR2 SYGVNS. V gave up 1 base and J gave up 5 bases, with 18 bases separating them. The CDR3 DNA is TGTGCCAGCAGTGAATCGGTAGGGTGGGGATCGGACGAGCAGTACTTC. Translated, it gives CASSESVGWGSDEQYF.

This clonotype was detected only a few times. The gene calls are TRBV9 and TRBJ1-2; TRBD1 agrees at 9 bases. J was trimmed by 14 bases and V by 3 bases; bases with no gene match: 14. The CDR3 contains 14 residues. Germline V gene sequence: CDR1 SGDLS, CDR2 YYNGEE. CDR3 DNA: TGTGCCAGCAGCGCAGACCGGGACAGGGTCGGGGTGACCTTC. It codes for CASSADRDRVGVTF.

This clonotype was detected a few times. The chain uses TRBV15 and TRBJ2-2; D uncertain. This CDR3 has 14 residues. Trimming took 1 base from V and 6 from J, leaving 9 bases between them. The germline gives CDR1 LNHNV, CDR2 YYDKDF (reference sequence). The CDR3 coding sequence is TGTGCCACCAGCAGAGGAGGTTTTCCCGGGGAGCTGTTTTTT. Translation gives CATSRGGFPGELFF.

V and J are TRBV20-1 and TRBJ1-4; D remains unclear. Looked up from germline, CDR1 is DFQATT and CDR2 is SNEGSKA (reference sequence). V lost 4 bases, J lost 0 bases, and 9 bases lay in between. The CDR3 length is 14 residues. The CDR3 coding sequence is TGCAGTGCTACGTCCACTGCAACTAATGAAAAACTGTTTTTT. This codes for CSATSTATNEKLFF.

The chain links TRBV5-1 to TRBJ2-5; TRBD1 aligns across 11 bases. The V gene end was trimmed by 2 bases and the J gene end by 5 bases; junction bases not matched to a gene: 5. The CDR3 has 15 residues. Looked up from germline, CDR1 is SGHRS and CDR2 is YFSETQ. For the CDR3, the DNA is TGCGCCAGCAGCTTTAGGACAGGGGGCGTCGAGACCCAGTACTTC. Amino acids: CASSFRTGGVETQYF. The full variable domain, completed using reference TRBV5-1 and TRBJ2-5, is KAGVTQTPRYLIKTRGQQVTLSCSPISGHRSVSWYQQTPGQGLQFLFEYFSETQRNKGNFPGRFSGRQFSNSRSEMNVSTLELGDSALYLCASSFRTGGVETQYFGPGTRLLVL.

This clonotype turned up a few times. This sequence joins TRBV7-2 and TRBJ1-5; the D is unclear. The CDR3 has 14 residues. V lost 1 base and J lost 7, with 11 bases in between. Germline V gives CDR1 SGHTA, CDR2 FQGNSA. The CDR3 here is CASSLGREMQPQHF. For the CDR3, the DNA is TGTGCCAGCAGCTTAGGAAGGGAGATGCAGCCCCAGCATTTT.

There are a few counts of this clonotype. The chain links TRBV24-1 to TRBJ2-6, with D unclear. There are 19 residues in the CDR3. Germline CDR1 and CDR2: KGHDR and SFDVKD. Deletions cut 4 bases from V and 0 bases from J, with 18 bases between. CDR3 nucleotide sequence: TGTGCCACCAGTGAACCCGCACCCCAAGGGTTCTCTGGGGCCAACGTCCTGACTTTC. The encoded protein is CATSEPAPQGFSGANVLTF.

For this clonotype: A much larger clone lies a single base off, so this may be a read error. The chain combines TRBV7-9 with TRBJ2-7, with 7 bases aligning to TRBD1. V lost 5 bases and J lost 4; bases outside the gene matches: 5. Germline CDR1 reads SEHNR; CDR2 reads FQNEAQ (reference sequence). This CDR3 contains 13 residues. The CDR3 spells CASSPDRWYEQYF. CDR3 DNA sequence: TGTGCCAGCAGCCCGGACAGGTGGTACGAGCAGTACTTC.

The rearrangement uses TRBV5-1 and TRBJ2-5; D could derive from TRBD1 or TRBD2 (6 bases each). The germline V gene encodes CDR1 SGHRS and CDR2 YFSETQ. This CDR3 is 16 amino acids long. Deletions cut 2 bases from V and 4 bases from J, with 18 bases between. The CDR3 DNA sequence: TGCGCCAGCAGCTTAGTCTCCGGGGGCCGGAGAGAGACCCAGTACTTC. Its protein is CASSLVSGGRRETQYF.

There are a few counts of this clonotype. In DNA form, the CDR3 reads TGTGCTAGTGGTTTGATGGGGGGGAAGAATGAGCAGTTCTTC. It encodes CASGLMGGKNEQFF. J is TRBJ2-1 and V is TRBV12-5, with TRBD2 identical over 7 bases. Germline CDR1 reads LGHNT; CDR2 reads FRNRAP. J was trimmed by 7 bases and V by 2 bases; bases with no gene match: 5. The length of the CDR3 is 14 residues.

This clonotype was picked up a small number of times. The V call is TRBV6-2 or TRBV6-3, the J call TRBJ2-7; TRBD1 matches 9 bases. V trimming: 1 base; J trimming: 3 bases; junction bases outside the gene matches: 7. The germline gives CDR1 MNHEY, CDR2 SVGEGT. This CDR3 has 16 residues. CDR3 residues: CASSYFRDRERYEQYF. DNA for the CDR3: TGTGCCAGCAGTTACTTCCGGGACAGGGAACGCTACGAGCAGTACTTC.

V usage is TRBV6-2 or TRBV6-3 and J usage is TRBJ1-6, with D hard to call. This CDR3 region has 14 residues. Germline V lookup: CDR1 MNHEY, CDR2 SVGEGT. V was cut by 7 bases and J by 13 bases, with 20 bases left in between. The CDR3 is CASTKDGPRGPLHF. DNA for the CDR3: TGTGCCAGCACCAAGGACGGTCCGAGAGGGCCCCTCCACTTT.

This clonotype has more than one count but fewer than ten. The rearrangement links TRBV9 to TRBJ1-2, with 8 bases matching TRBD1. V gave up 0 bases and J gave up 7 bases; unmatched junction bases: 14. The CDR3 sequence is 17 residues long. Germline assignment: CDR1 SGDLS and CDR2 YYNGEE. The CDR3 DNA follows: TGTGCCAGCAGCGTAGCTGAGGGAGCCCGACAGGGGACTGGCTACACCTTC. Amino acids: CASSVAEGARQGTGYTF.

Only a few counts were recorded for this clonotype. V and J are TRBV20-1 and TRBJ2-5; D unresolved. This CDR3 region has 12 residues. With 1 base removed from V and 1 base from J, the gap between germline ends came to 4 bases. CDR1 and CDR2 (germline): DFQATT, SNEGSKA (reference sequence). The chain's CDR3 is CSARAVQETQYF. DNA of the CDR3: TGCAGTGCTAGAGCCGTCCAAGAGACCCAGTACTTC.

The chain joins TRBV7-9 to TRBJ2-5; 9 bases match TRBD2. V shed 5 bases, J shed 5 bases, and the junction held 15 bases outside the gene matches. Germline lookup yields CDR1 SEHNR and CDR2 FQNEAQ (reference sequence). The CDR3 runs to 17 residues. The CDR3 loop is CASSRQGSGLAVETQYF. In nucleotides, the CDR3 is TGTGCCAGCAGCCGTCAGGGTTCGGGACTAGCTGTTGAGACCCAGTACTTC.

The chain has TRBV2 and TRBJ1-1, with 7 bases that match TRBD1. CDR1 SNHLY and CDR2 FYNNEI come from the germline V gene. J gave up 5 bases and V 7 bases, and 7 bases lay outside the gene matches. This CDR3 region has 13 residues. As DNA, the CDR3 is TGTGCCAGCATGGAGGGGGCAAGTACTGAAGCTTTCTTT. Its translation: CASMEGASTEAFF.

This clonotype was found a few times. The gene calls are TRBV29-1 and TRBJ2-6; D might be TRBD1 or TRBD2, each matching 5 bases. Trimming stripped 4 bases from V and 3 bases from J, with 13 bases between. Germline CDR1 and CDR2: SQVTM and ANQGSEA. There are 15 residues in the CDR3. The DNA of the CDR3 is TGCAGCGTTGGGGGCCGACGGGGTGGGGCCAACGTCCTGACTTTC. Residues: CSVGGRRGGANVLTF.

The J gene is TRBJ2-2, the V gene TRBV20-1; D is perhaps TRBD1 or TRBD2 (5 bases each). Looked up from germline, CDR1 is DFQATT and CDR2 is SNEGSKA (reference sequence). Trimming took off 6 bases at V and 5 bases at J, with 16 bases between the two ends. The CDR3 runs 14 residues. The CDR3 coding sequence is TGCAGTGCGAAGACGCTGGGGGTAACCGGGGAGCTGTTTTTT. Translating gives CSAKTLGVTGELFF.

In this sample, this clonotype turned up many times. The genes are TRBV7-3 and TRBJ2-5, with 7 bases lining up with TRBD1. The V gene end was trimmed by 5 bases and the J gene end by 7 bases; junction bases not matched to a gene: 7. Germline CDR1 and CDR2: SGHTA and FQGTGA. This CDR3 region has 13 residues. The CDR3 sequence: CASSLDREGTQYF. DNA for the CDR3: TGTGCCAGCAGCCTCGACAGGGAAGGGACCCAGTACTTC.

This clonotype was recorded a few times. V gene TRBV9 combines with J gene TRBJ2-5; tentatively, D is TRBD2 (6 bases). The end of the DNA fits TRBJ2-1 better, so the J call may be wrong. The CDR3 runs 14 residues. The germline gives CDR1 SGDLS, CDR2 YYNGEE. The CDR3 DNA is TGTGCCAGCAGCGTAGTACGGGAGTACAATGAGCAGTTCTTC. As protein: CASSVVREYNEQFF.